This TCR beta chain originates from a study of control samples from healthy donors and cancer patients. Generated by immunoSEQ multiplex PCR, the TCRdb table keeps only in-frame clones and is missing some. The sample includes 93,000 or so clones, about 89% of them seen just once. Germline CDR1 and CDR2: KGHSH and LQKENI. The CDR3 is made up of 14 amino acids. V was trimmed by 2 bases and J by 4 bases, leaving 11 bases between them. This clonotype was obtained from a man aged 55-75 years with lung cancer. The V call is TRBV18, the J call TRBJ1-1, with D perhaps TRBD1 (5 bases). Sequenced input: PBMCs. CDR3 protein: CASSPRGGSTEAFF. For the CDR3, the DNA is TGTGCCAGCTCACCAAGGGGAGGGAGCACTGAAGCTTTCTTT.